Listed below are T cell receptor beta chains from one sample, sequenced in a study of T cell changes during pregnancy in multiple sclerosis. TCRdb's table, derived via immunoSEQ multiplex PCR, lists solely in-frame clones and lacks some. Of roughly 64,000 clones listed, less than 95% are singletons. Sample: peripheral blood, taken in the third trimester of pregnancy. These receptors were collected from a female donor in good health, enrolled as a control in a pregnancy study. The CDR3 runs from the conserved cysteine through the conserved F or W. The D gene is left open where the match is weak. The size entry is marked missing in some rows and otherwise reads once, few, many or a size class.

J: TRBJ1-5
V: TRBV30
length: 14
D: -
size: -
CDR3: CAWREQGNGQPQHF
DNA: TGTGCCTGGAGGGAACAGGGAAACGGTCAGCCCCAGCATTTT

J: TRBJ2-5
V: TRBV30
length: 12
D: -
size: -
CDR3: CAWSRGKETQYF
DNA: TGTGCCTGGAGCCGAGGGAAGGAGACCCAGTACTTC

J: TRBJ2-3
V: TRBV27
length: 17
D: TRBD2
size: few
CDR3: CASKSGGGLADTDTQYF
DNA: TGTGCCAGCAAGTCAGGGGGGGGACTAGCGGATACAGATACGCAGTATTTT

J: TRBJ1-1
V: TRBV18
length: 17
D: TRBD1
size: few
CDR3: CASSPRPAGGMNTEAFF
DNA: TGTGCCAGCTCACCACGTCCCGCAGGGGGCATGAACACTGAAGCTTTCTTT

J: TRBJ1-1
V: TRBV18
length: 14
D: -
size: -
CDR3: CASSPPGGNTEAFF
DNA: TGTGCCAGCTCACCACCGGGGGGGAACACTGAAGCTTTCTTT

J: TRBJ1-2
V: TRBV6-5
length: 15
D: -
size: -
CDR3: CASSGDRAANYGYTF
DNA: TGTGCCAGCAGTGGAGACAGAGCCGCTAACTATGGCTACACCTTC

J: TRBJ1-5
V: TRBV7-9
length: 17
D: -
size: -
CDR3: CASSLGHGTPENQPQHF
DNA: TGTGCCAGCAGCTTAGGACACGGGACTCCAGAAAATCAGCCCCAGCATTTT

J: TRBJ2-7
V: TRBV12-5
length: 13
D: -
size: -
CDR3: CASGLAQGYEQYF
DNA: TGTGCTAGTGGTTTGGCCCAGGGTTACGAGCAGTACTTC

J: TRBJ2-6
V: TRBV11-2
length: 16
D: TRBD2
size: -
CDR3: CASSAIRGAGANVLTF
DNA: TGTGCCAGCAGCGCTATCCGGGGGGCTGGGGCCAACGTCCTGACTTTC

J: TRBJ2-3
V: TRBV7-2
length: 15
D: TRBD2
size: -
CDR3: CASRFSGSGTDTQYF
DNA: TGTGCCAGCAGATTTAGCGGGAGTGGCACAGATACGCAGTATTTT

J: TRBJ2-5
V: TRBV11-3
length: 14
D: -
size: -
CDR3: CASSLVRTEETQYF
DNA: TGTGCCAGCAGCTTAGTTAGGACAGAAGAGACCCAGTACTTC

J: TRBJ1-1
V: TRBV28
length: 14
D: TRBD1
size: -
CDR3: CASTIRGLRTEAFF
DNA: TGTGCCAGCACCATCAGGGGGCTTAGGACTGAAGCTTTCTTT

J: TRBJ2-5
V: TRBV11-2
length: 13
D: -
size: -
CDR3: CASSSGSGETQYF
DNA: TGTGCCAGCAGCTCGGGATCTGGGGAGACCCAGTACTTC

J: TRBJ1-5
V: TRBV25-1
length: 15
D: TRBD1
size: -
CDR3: CASSDGTGVVQPQHF
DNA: TGTGCCAGCAGTGACGGGACAGGGGTAGTTCAGCCCCAGCATTTT

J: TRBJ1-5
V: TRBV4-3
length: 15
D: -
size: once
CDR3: CASSQDLPGNQPQHF
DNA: TGCGCCAGCAGCCAAGATCTGCCAGGCAATCAGCCCCAGCATTTT

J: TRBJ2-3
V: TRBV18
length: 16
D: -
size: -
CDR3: CASSPTAGGRTDTQYF
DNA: TGTGCCAGCTCACCCACGGCAGGGGGGCGAACAGATACGCAGTATTTT

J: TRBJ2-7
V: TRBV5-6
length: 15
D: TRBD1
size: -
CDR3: CASSSGRQGPYEQYF
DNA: TGTGCCAGCAGCTCCGGCCGACAGGGACCCTACGAGCAGTACTTC

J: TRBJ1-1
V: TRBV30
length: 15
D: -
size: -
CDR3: CAWSVRQIRNTEAFF
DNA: TGTGCCTGGAGTGTACGACAGATAAGGAACACTGAAGCTTTCTTT

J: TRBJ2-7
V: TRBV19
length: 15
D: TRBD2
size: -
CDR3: CASSIAGGITYEQYF
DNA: TGTGCCAGTAGTATAGCGGGGGGTATAACCTACGAGCAGTACTTC

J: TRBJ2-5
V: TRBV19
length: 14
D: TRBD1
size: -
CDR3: CASRDRGGGETQYF
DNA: TGTGCCAGCCGGGACAGGGGCGGAGGAGAGACCCAGTACTTC

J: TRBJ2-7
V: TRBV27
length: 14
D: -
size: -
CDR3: CASSWDTHTYEQYF
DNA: TGTGCCAGCAGTTGGGACACTCACACCTACGAGCAGTACTTC

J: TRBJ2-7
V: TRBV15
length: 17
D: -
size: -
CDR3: CATSSRSGTLSSYEQYF
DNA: TGTGCCACCAGCTCTAGATCCGGGACACTGAGCTCCTACGAGCAGTACTTC

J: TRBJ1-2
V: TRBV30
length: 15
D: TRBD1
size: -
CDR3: CAWIPVGTANYGYTF
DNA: TGTGCCTGGATTCCAGTCGGGACAGCCAACTATGGCTACACCTTC

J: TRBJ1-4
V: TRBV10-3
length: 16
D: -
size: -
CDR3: CAISEAQGPPNEKLFF
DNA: TGTGCCATCAGTGAGGCCCAGGGCCCCCCTAATGAAAAACTGTTTTTT

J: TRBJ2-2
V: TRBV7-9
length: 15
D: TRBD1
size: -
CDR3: CASRGGQGWTGELFF
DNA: TGTGCCAGCAGGGGGGGACAGGGATGGACCGGGGAGCTGTTTTTT

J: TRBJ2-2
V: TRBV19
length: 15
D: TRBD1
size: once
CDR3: CASSGDRAAFRELFF
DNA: TGTGCCAGTAGCGGGGACAGGGCAGCGTTTCGGGAGCTGTTTTTT

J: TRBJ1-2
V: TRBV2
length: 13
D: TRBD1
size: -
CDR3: CASFRDRDYGYTF
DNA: TGTGCCAGCTTCCGGGACAGGGACTATGGCTACACCTTC

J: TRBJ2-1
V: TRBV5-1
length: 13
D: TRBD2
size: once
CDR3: CASSPGLMGEQFF
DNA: TGCGCCAGCAGCCCGGGACTAATGGGTGAGCAGTTCTTC

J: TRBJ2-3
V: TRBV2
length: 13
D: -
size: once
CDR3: CASSEARTDTQYF
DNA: TGTGCCAGCAGTGAAGCGCGGACAGATACGCAGTATTTT

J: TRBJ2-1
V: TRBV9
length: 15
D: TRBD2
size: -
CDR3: CASSVGNSGGNEQFF
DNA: TGTGCCAGCAGCGTAGGGAATAGCGGGGGGAATGAGCAGTTCTTC

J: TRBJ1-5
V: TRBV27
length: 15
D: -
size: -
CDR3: CASTPWQGSDQPQHF
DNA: TGTGCCAGCACCCCGTGGCAGGGAAGTGATCAGCCCCAGCATTTT

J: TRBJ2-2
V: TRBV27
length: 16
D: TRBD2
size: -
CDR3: CASSRLAGSNTGELFF
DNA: TGTGCCAGCAGTAGGCTAGCGGGTTCCAACACCGGGGAGCTGTTTTTT

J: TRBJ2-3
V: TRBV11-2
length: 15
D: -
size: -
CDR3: CASSSLEGGKDTQYF
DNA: TGTGCCAGCAGCTCCCTGGAGGGGGGGAAGGATACGCAGTATTTT

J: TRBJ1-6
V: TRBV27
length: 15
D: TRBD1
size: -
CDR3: CASTSTGLGNSPLHF
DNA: TGTGCCAGCACCTCGACAGGGTTGGGCAATTCACCCCTCCACTTT

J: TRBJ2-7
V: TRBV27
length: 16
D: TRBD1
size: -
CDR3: CASSIGTGPITYEQYF
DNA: TGTGCCAGCAGTATTGGGACAGGCCCGATAACCTACGAGCAGTACTTC

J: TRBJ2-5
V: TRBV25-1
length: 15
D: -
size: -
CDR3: CASGVWSGGKETQYF
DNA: TGTGCCAGCGGTGTGTGGTCAGGGGGGAAGGAGACCCAGTACTTC

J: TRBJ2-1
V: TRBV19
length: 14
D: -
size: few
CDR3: CASSPDRGYNEQFF
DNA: TGTGCCAGCTCGCCGGACAGAGGTTACAATGAGCAGTTCTTC

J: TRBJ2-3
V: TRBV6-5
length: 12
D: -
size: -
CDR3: CASSYYGDTQYF
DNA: TGTGCCAGCAGTTACTACGGAGATACGCAGTATTTT

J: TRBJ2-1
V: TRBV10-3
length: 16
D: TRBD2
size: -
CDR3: CAISDLVAGGGNEQFF
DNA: TGTGCCATCAGTGATCTAGTAGCGGGGGGCGGCAATGAGCAGTTCTTC

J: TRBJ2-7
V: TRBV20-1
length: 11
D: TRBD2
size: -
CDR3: CTGGGIYEQYF
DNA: TGCACCGGGGGGGGCATCTACGAGCAGTACTTC

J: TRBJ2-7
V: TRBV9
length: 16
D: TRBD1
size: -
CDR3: CASSVGIGQAGGEQYF
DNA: TGTGCCAGCAGCGTAGGAATAGGGCAGGCAGGGGGAGAGCAGTACTTC

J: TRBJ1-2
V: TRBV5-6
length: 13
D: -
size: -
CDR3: CASSSRRSYGYTF
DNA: TGTGCCAGCTCCTCGAGGCGATCGTATGGCTACACCTTC

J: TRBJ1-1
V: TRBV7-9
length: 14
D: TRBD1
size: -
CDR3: CASSLEVQGASAFF
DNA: TGTGCCAGCAGCTTGGAGGTACAGGGGGCGAGCGCTTTCTTT

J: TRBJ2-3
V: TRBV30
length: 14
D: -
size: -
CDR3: CANQQGSRTDTQYF
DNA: TGTGCCAATCAACAGGGATCACGCACAGATACGCAGTATTTT

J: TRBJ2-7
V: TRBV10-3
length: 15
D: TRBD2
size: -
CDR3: CAIGRGLAGAYEQYF
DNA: TGTGCCATCGGGAGAGGGCTAGCGGGTGCCTACGAGCAGTACTTC